This T cell receptor (beta chain) was sequenced for a study of T cell changes during pregnancy in multiple sclerosis. Some clones are missing from TCRdb's copy, which holds only in-frame ones; the method was immunoSEQ multiplex PCR. The data show roughly 110,000 clones, about 90% seen once. The CDR3 sequence is 16 residues long. The V and J ends lost 5 bases and 4 bases respectively, with 20 bases between them. In germline, CDR1 is SGHVS, CDR2 FQNEAQ. The clonotype was recovered from a female donor in good health, enrolled as a control in a pregnancy study. The chain has TRBV7-8 and TRBJ2-5, with D possibly TRBD2 on 7 matching bases. The sample consisted of peripheral blood, taken in the third trimester of pregnancy. The CDR3 protein is CASSKRGRGGGETQYF. The CDR3 DNA follows: TGTGCCAGCAGCAAAAGGGGAAGGGGAGGGGGAGAGACCCAGTACTTC.